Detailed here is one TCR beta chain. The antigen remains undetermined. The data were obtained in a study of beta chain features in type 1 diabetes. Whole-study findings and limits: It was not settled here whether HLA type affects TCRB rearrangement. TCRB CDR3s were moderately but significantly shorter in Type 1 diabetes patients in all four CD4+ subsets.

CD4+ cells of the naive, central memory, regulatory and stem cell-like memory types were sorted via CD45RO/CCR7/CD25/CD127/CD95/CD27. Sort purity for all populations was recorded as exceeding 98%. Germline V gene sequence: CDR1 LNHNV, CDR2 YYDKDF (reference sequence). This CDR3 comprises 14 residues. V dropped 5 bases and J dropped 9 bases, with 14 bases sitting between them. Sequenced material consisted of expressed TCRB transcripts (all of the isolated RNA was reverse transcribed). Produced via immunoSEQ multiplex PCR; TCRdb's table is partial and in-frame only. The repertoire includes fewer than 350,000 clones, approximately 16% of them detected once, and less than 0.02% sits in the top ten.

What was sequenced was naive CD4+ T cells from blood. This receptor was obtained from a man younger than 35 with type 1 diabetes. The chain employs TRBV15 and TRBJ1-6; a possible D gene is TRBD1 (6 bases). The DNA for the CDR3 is TGTGCCACCAGCCGGACAGCTTTGTTTTCACCCCTCCACTTT. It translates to CATSRTALFSPLHF. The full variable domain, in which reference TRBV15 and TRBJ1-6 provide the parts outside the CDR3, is DAMVIQNPRYQVTQFGKPVTLSCSQTLNHNVMYWYQQKSSQAPKLLFHYYDKDFNNEADTPDNFQSRRPNTSFCFLDIRSPGLGDTAMYLCATSRTALFSPLHFGNGTRLTVT.